These T cell receptor beta chains were read from a single sample in a study of blood T cell repertoires in COVID-19. Using immunoSEQ multiplex PCR, the repertoire was profiled, and TCRdb retains in-frame clones only, with some absent. The sample holds some 97,000 clones, less than 90% seen once. The source material was peripheral blood. All receptors come from a man younger than 40 in a cohort sampled during active COVID-19. Both conserved end residues are trimmed from each CDR3.

V gene	J gene	CDR3 protein
TRBV7-2	TRBJ2-4	ASSSYDRAGIQY
TRBV18	TRBJ2-1	ASSPPGLAGYEQF
TRBV12-3/TRBV12-4	TRBJ1-2	ASSGDTNYGYT
TRBV19	TRBJ1-1	ASSILGAEAF
TRBV19	TRBJ2-3	ASSIRAVRQRSTDTQY
TRBV15	TRBJ2-3	ATSGPRVTQY
TRBV11-1	TRBJ2-3	ASSLRLDLADTQY
TRBV19	TRBJ1-1	ASSIPTGLNTEAF
TRBV6-5	TRBJ2-3	ASSDHSGGADTQY
TRBV9	TRBJ2-2	ASSVTFGDTGELF
TRBV30	TRBJ1-2	AWSFTGEFGYT
TRBV19	TRBJ1-1	ASTRLTDTEAF
TRBV3-1/TRBV3-2	TRBJ2-1	ASSHLGQGDGEQF
TRBV3-1/TRBV3-2	TRBJ1-6	ASSQAGSYNSPLH
TRBV25-1	TRBJ1-2	ASSEDSLYGYT
TRBV24-1	TRBJ2-3	ATGGGAPQY
TRBV5-4	TRBJ1-3	ASSLVGASSGNTIY
TRBV18	TRBJ1-5	ASSPRSILRNQPQH
TRBV10-3	TRBJ2-5	AISDTTGASETQY
TRBV29-1	TRBJ2-2	SGGQFVGELF
TRBV28	TRBJ2-3	ASSLLAGGFNTQY
TRBV5-1	TRBJ1-2	ASSLGDRGGYGYT
TRBV5-1	TRBJ2-2	ASSLSSNTGELF
TRBV5-1	TRBJ2-2	ASSLGAGGTGELF
TRBV28	TRBJ2-7	ASSLWGLAGGLSYEQY
TRBV2	TRBJ1-5	ASRDRSSNQPQH
TRBV5-1	TRBJ2-3	ASSLEPLDTQY
TRBV13	TRBJ1-4	ASSLTGFANEKLF
TRBV2	TRBJ2-3	ASSVSTQY
TRBV14	TRBJ2-6	ASSQGWGVSGANVLT
TRBV7-8	TRBJ1-1	ASSLRGRQGTKNTEAF
TRBV5-1	TRBJ2-1	ASSLGSRGGRGDNEQF
TRBV2	TRBJ2-1	ASRPAGDFYNEQF
TRBV30	TRBJ2-1	AWRPGKYNEQF
TRBV19	TRBJ1-5	ASSPSSGQGIYSNQPQH
TRBV18	TRBJ2-1	ASSAGQGVNNEQF
TRBV12-3/TRBV12-4	TRBJ1-1	ASSFGGREAF